These 9 T cell receptor beta chains came from one sample sequenced in a study of cytomegalovirus exposure and HLA in healthy donors. TCRdb's table, derived via immunoSEQ multiplex PCR, lists solely in-frame clones and lacks some. This table has under 95,000 clones, approximately 95% appearing once. The sample was PBMCs. Source of these receptors: a woman aged 18-35 years in good health and CMV-seronegative.

Concerning this clone: Additional DNA sequences in this sample encode the identical CDR3. DNA of the CDR3: TGTGCCAGCAGCCAACAGGGCTACGAGCAGTACTTC. Its protein product is CASSQQGYEQYF. This chain uses TRBV14 with TRBJ2-7, with D possibly matching TRBD1 (5 bases). CDR1 and CDR2 (germline): SGHDN, FVKESK. V was cut by 2 bases and J by 3 bases, with 5 bases left in between. The CDR3 contains 12 residues.

J is TRBJ2-4 and V is TRBV30; TRBD2 aligns across 7 bases. In germline, CDR1 is GTSNPN, CDR2 SVGIG (reference sequence). V lost 3 bases and J lost 6; bases outside the gene matches: 8. The CDR3 runs to 14 residues. The CDR3: CAWSILLAPNIQYF. Here the CDR3 DNA reads TGTGCCTGGAGCATCCTACTAGCGCCAAACATTCAGTACTTC.

The count of this clone is one. The rearrangement uses TRBV7-2 and TRBJ1-1; 9 nucleotides line up with TRBD1. Looked up from germline, CDR1 is SGHTA and CDR2 is FQGNSA. Trimming removed 4 bases from V and 0 bases from J; junction bases left unmatched: 9. The CDR3 has 17 residues. CDR3 DNA: TGTGCCAGCAGCTCCCTGGACAGGGGAAACGTGAACACTGAAGCTTTCTTT. This translates into CASSSLDRGNVNTEAFF.

V and J are TRBV21-1 and TRBJ2-7; TRBD1, the table's D call, was not compared with the DNA. TRBV21-1 has pseudogene status. This CDR3 is 14 amino acids long. As DNA, the CDR3 is TGTGCCAGCAGCATGAAGGACAGGGCACACGAGCAGTACTTC. Its protein is CASSMKDRAHEQYF.

DNA for the CDR3: TGCAGCGTTCAAGGGACAGGGGGCGCGGGAAGCAATCAGCCCCAGCATTTT. Its protein is CSVQGTGGAGSNQPQHF. This chain connects TRBV29-1 to TRBJ1-5, with 12 bases aligning to TRBD1. This CDR3 comprises 17 residues. Germline trimming cut 5 bases from V and 1 base from J; bases unmatched to any gene: 9. Germline-derived CDR1 and CDR2 are SQVTM and ANQGSEA. The full variable domain, with the rest looked up from reference TRBV29-1 and TRBJ1-5, is SAVISQKPSRDICQRGTSLTIQCQVDSQVTMMFWYRQQPGQSLTLIATANQGSEATYESGFVIDKFPISRPNLTFSTLTVSNMSPEDSSIYLCSVQGTGGAGSNQPQHFGDGTRLSIL.

V usage is TRBV4-1 and J usage is TRBJ1-1; TRBD1 agrees at 8 bases. The CDR3 spans 17 residues. In germline, CDR1 is MGHRA, CDR2 YSYEKL. J lost 1 base, V lost 0 bases, and 7 bases had no gene match. Here the CDR3 reads CASSQDDRGFANTEAFF. The CDR3 DNA sequence: TGCGCCAGCAGCCAAGATGACAGGGGATTCGCGAACACTGAAGCTTTCTTT.

V is TRBV10-3 and J is TRBJ1-4; tentatively, D is TRBD1 (6 bases). The CDR3 is made up of 15 amino acids. Trimming pared 0 bases from V and 5 bases from J, leaving 10 bases between. The germline gives CDR1 ENHRY, CDR2 SYGVKD. This CDR3 reads CAISESTGENEKLFF. The CDR3 DNA reads as TGTGCCATCAGTGAGTCGACAGGAGAGAATGAAAAACTGTTTTTT.

V is TRBV28 and J is TRBJ2-7; D unresolved. Trimming left V 3 bases short and J 2 bases short, with 8 bases between. This CDR3 has 13 amino acids. Germline CDR1 is MDHEN and CDR2 is SYDVKM. The CDR3 region is CASSLAATYEQYF. CDR3 DNA sequence: TGTGCCAGCAGTTTGGCAGCGACCTACGAGCAGTACTTC.

The DNA for the CDR3 is TGCGCCAGCAGCTTGGGAGACACCCTCCAAGAGACCCAGTACTTC. Amino acid sequence: CASSLGDTLQETQYF. The V gene is TRBV5-1, the J gene TRBJ2-5, with D hard to call. Germline V lookup: CDR1 SGHRS, CDR2 YFSETQ. The CDR3 spans 15 residues. V was cut by 0 bases and J by 1 base, with 10 bases left in between.